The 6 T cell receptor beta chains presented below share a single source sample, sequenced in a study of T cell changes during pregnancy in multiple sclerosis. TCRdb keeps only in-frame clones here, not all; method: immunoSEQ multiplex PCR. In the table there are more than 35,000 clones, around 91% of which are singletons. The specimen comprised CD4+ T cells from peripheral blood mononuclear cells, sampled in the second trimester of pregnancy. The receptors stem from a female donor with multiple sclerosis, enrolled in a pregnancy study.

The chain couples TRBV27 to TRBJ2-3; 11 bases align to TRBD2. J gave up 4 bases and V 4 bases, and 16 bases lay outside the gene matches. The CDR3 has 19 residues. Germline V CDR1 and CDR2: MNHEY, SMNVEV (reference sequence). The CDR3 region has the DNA TGTGCCAGCAGTTCCCGCGGCGGCCATAGCGGGAGGGGCGCAGATACGCAGTATTTT. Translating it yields CASSSRGGHSGRGADTQYF.

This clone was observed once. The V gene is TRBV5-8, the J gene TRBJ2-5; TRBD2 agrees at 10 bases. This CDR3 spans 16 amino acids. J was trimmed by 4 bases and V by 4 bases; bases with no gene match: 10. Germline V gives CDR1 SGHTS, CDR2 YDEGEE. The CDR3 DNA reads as TGTGCCAGCAGCCTTGAGGGGGCTAGCGGGAGAGAGACCCAGTACTTC. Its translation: CASSLEGASGRETQYF.

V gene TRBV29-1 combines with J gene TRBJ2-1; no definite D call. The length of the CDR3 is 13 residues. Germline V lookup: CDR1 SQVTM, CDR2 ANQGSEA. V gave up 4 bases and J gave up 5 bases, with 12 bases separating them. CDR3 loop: CSVVKVQDNEQFF. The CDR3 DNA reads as TGCAGCGTTGTGAAGGTTCAGGACAATGAGCAGTTCTTC.

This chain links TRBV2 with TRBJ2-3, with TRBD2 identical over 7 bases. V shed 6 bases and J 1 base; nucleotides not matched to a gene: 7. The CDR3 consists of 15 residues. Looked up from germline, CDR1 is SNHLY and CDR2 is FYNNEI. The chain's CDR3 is CASREASGRTDTQYF. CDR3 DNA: TGTGCCAGCAGGGAGGCTAGCGGACGCACAGATACGCAGTATTTT.

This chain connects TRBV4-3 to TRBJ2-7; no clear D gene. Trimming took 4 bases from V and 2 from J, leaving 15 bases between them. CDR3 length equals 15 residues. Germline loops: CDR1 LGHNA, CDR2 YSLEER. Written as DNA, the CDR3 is TGCGCCAGCAGCCTCCACCGGGTCTCGGCCTACGAGCAGTACTTC. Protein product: CASSLHRVSAYEQYF.

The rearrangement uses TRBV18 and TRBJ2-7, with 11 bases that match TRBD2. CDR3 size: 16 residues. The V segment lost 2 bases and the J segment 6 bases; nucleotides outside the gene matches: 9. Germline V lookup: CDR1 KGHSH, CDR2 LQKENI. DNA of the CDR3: TGTGCCAGCTCACCAGTAGTCGGGACTAGCGGCATCGAGCAGTACTTC. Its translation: CASSPVVGTSGIEQYF.